This T cell receptor (beta chain) originates from a study of blood T cell repertoires in COVID-19. Study details: The United States, Italy and Spain provided the acute and convalescent COVID-19 samples.

Germline lookup yields CDR1 SNHLY and CDR2 FYNNEI. With V trimmed by 8 bases and J by 0 bases, 5 bases remained unmatched. The CDR3 is 14 amino acids. Method: immunoSEQ multiplex PCR; TCRdb's copy keeps in-frame clones and lacks some. The top ten clones hold roughly 3.1% of a sample with under 250,000 clones, nearly 90% of them seen once. This clonotype was obtained from a man aged 18-30 years with active or convalescent COVID-19. The sequencing input was peripheral blood. V gene TRBV2 combines with J gene TRBJ2-5; 8 bases line up with TRBD1. The CDR3 loop reads CASHQTGDQETQYF. The CDR3 DNA sequence: TGTGCCAGCCATCAGACAGGGGACCAAGAGACCCAGTACTTC.